A single sample gave rise to the 5 T cell receptor beta chains below, sequenced in a study of shared T cell receptors in the human thymus (dated by TCRdb to the early 2020s). The library was obtained by the immunoSEQ multiplex PCR assay. The immuneACCESS repertoire file appears here via TCRdb, limited to in-frame rearrangements. These files lack a portion of the clones; in checked studies, under half of the deficit traces to unresolved V genes, and the cause of the others is not known. The sample table contains 500,000 to 550,000 clones; only one count was recorded for 78% of them. The ten top clones hold around 0.012% of the sample. Another study also made use of these data, one on human thymus T cells.

The specimen sequenced was thymocytes. The receptors stem from a boy under two years old with a congenital heart defect. Donor details come from another sample of the same person, matched by shared clones.

This rearrangement joins TRBV5-1 to TRBJ1-2, with D perhaps TRBD1 (5 bases). V was cut by 5 bases and J by 1 base, with 15 bases left in between. This CDR3 is 15 amino acids long. Germline CDR1 and CDR2: SGHRS and YFSETQ. In nucleotides, the CDR3 is TGCGCCAGCAGACGGGGGGACGGGGATAACTATGGCTACACCTTC. Protein sequence: CASRRGDGDNYGYTF.

The table lists this clone with a few counts. The CDR3 reads CASSEGSFAGGTSGSCTDTQYF. As DNA, the CDR3 is TGTGCCAGCAGTGAAGGGTCGTTTGCAGGGGGGACTAGCGGGAGTTGCACAGATACGCAGTATTTT. This chain joins TRBV2 and TRBJ2-3; 14 nucleotides agree with TRBD2. The CDR3 is made up of 22 amino acids. Germline trimming cut 1 base from V and 1 base from J; bases unmatched to any gene: 16. Germline V CDR1 and CDR2: SNHLY, FYNNEI.

The chain combines TRBV15 with TRBJ1-2; the match to TRBD1 covers 9 bases. With 5 bases clipped from V and 0 bases from J, the junction kept 10 bases outside the gene matches. Per germline, CDR1 LNHNV and CDR2 YYDKDF (reference sequence). CDR3 length equals 17 residues. CDR3 amino acids: CATSGTGGAPSNYGYTF. CDR3 sequence (DNA): TGTGCCACCAGCGGAACAGGGGGCGCCCCTTCTAACTATGGCTACACCTTC.

V is TRBV10-2 and J is TRBJ2-7; the match to TRBD2 covers 9 bases. The CDR3 spans 13 residues. CDR1 and CDR2 from the germline V gene are WSHSY and SAAADI. Losses at the gene ends were 8 bases for V and 6 bases for J; bases not matched to a gene: 8. The CDR3: CASVAGATLEQYF. Here the CDR3 DNA reads TGCGCCAGCGTAGCGGGAGCCACCCTCGAGCAGTACTTC.

The rearrangement links TRBV5-6 to TRBJ2-7; TRBD1 agrees at 8 bases. The CDR3 has 15 residues. After removal of 3 bases from V and 4 bases from J, the junction contained 9 bases not matched to a gene. CDR1 SGHDT and CDR2 YYEEEE come from the germline V gene. The DNA for the CDR3 is TGTGCCAGCAGCTCCGAAGACAGGGGTCTATACGAGCAGTACTTC. It yields the protein CASSSEDRGLYEQYF.